A selection of T cell receptor beta chains follows, all from one sample in a study of shared clonotypes between healthy human individuals. Produced via immunoSEQ multiplex PCR; TCRdb's table is partial and in-frame only. The sample carries approximately 810,000 clones, 85% to 95% recorded once. Source material: naive CD8+ T cells sorted from blood. The receptors were gathered from a man aged 25 to 40 in good health. Each CDR3 is given with its conserved first and last residue. A D gene is named only where the DNA matches it firmly.

j_call d_call v_call cdr3_aa
TRBJ2-3 - TRBV4-3 CASSQDLTGEASDTQYF
TRBJ2-7 TRBD1 TRBV7-6 CASSLPSGTGIYEQYF
TRBJ2-7 - TRBV27 CASSETGGGYEQYF
TRBJ2-7 TRBD2 TRBV4-1 CASSQVHPGAGAYEQYF
TRBJ2-1 - TRBV7-9 CASSSPDNYNEQFF
TRBJ2-7 - TRBV14 CASSHSPYEQYF
TRBJ2-7 TRBD2 TRBV4-3 CASSQGPSGYEQYF
TRBJ1-1 - TRBV11-3 CAPQQAFF
TRBJ2-7 - TRBV7-9 CASSPSPYEQYF
TRBJ2-1 TRBD2 TRBV29-1 CSVEESSGSMDEQFF
TRBJ1-2 - TRBV29-1 CSLNGDPLYGYTF
TRBJ2-7 - TRBV9 CASSPDYEQYF
TRBJ2-1 - TRBV7-8 CASSAAGAAYNEQFF
TRBJ1-5 - TRBV5-6 CASSGKGHGNQPQHF
TRBJ2-1 - TRBV6-4 CAGQGGEQFF
TRBJ2-3 TRBD2 TRBV27 CASTLGAGGLDTQYF
TRBJ1-1 - TRBV6-5 CASSSPTNTEAFF
TRBJ1-5 TRBD1 TRBV27 CASSLVQGAQPQHF
TRBJ2-2 - TRBV5-1 CASSPRAEGNTGELFF
TRBJ1-2 - TRBV6-1 CASSEGGPF
TRBJ2-5 TRBD1 TRBV27 CASSFLGQVETQYF
TRBJ2-7 - TRBV27 CASSMRLAYEQYF
TRBJ1-5 - TRBV5-1 CASSLRDGQPQHF
TRBJ2-1 - TRBV7-9 CASSSTRASEDNEQFF
TRBJ1-1 - TRBV9 CASSDTLNTEAFF
TRBJ2-7 TRBD2 TRBV5-6 CASSLEREGLRESYEQYF
TRBJ2-7 - TRBV21-1 CASITGELDEQYF
TRBJ2-7 TRBD2 TRBV6-5 CASSAGTSGGDEQYF
TRBJ1-4 - TRBV11-2 CASSLVGEKLFF
TRBJ2-7 - TRBV7-9 CASSLPSGVEQYF
TRBJ2-1 TRBD1 TRBV30 CAWSSRDRHNEQFF
TRBJ1-1 TRBD1 TRBV4-1 CASSQAGGRNTEAFF
TRBJ1-1 TRBD1 TRBV7-8 CASSRRGPGQLKNTEAFF
TRBJ1-2 - TRBV27 CASSFVPGDYGYTF
TRBJ2-1 TRBD2 TRBV10-3 CAISESPSGYNEQFF
TRBJ2-1 TRBD2 TRBV7-8 CASSKFWGGRDNEQFF
TRBJ1-4 - TRBV18 CASSPTTAVVGLFF
TRBJ2-1 TRBD2 TRBV9 CASSADPGLANEQFF
TRBJ2-7 TRBD2 TRBV15 CATSRVASGSSEQYF
TRBJ2-7 - TRBV7-9 CASENAGGTYEQYF
TRBJ2-7 - TRBV27 CASSQGRGSYEQYF
TRBJ1-2 - TRBV14 CASSQVKYGYGYTF
TRBJ2-7 - TRBV7-9 CASSSSGSRNGSYEQYF
TRBJ2-7 TRBD2 TRBV27 CASSSFSGSSYEQYF
TRBJ1-2 TRBD1 TRBV6-1 CASSPLGQRIYGYTF
TRBJ2-5 - TRBV27 CASSLRYPGGRVETQYF
TRBJ2-1 TRBD2 TRBV5-5 CASSLRGAGSSYNEQFF
TRBJ2-2 TRBD2 TRBV9 CASSEGTSGRMDGELFF
TRBJ2-5 TRBD2 TRBV7-9 CASSLSGRGETQYF
TRBJ1-1 - TRBV6-1 CASSEGVLYLHTEAFF
TRBJ2-2 TRBD1 TRBV28 CASSPTGFAGELFF
TRBJ2-1 TRBD2 TRBV7-6 CASSPRAGARANEQFF
TRBJ2-1 - TRBV27 CASSLSLRGEGEQFF
TRBJ2-1 - TRBV28 CACRDEGNYNEQFF